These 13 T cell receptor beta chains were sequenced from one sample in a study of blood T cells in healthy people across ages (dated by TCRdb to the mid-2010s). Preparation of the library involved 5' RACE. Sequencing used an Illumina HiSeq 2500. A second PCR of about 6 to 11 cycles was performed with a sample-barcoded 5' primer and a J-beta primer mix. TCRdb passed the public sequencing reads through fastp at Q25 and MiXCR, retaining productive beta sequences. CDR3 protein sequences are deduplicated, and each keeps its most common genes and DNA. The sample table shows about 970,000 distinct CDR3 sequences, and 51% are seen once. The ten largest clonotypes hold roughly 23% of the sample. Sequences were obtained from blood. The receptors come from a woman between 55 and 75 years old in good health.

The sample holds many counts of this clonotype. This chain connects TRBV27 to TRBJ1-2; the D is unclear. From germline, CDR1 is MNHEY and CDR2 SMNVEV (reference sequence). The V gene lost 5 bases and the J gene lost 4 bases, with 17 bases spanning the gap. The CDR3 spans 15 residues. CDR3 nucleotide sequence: TGTGCCAGCAGTCGGGGTTCCTCTGGCGGCTATGGCTACACCTTC. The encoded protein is CASSRGSSGGYGYTF.

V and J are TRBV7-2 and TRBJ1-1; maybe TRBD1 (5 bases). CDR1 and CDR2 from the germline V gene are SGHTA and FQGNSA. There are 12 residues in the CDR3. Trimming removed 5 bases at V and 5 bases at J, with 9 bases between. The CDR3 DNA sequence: TGTGCCAGCAGCAGGGGACGAACTGAAGCTTTCTTT. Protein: CASSRGRTEAFF. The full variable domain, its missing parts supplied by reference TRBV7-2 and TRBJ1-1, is GAGVSQSPSNKVTEKGKDVELRCDPISGHTALYWYRQSLGQGLEFLIYFQGNSAPDKSGLPSDRFSAERTGGSVSTLTIQRTQQEDSAVYLCASSRGRTEAFFGQGTRLTVV.

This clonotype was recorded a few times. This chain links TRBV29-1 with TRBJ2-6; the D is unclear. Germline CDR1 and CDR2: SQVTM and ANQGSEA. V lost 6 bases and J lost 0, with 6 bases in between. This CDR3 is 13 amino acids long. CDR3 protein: CSVKGSGANVLTF. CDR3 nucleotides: TGCAGCGTCAAGGGCTCTGGGGCCAACGTCCTGACTTTC.

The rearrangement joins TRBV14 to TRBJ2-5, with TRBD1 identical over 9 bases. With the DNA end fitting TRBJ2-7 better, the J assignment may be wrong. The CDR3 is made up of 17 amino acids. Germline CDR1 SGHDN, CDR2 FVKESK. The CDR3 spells CASSHILGTGFFHEQYF. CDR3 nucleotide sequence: TGTGCCAGCAGCCACATCCTAGGGACAGGGTTCTTTCACGAGCAGTACTTC.

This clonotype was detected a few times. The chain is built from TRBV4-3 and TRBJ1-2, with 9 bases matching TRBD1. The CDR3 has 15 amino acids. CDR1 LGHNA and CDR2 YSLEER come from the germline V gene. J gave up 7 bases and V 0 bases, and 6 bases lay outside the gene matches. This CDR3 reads CASSQDLGQGFGYTF. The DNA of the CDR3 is TGCGCCAGCAGCCAAGATCTCGGACAGGGGTTTGGCTACACCTTC.

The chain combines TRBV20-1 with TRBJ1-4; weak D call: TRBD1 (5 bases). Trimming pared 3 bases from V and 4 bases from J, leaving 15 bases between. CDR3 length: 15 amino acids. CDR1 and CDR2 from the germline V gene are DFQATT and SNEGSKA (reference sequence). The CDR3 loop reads CSASLWGTGNEKLFF. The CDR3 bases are TGCAGTGCTAGTCTTTGGGGGACGGGTAATGAAAAACTGTTTTTT.

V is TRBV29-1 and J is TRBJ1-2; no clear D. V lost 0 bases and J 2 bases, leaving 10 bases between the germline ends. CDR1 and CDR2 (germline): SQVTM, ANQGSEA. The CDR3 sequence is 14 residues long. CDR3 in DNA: TGCAGCGTTGAAGATATATGGCCGAACTATGGCTACACCTTC. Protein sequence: CSVEDIWPNYGYTF.

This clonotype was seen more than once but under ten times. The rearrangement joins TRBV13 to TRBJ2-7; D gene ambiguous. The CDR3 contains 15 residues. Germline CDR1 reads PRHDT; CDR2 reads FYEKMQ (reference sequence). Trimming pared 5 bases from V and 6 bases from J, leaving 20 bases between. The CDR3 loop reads CASSRLGQTNFEQYF. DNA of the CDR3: TGTGCCAGCAGCCGACTCGGGCAGACCAATTTCGAGCAGTACTTC.

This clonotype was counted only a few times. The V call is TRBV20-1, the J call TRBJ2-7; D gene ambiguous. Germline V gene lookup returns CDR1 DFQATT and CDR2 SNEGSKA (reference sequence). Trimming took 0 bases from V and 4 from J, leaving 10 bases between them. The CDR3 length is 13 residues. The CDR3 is CSARDLLRYEQYF. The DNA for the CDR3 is TGCAGTGCTAGAGATCTACTGCGATACGAGCAGTACTTC.

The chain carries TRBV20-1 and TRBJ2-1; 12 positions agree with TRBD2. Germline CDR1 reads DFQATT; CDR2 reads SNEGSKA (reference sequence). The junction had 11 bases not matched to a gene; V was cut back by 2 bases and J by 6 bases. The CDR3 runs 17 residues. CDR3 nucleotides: TGCAGTGCTAGAAAAACTAATCGACTAGCGGGAGTCAATGAGCAGTTCTTC. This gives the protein CSARKTNRLAGVNEQFF.

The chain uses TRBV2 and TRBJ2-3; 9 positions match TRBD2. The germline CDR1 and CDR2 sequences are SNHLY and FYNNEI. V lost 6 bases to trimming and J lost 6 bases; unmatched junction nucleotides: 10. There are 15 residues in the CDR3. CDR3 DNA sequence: TGTGCCAGCAGCCGCCTAGCGGGAAAGTTGGATACGCAGTATTTT. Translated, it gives CASSRLAGKLDTQYF.

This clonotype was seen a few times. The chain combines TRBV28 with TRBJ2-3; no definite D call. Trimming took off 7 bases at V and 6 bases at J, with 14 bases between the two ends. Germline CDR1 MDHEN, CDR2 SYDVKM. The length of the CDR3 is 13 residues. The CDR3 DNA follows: TGTGCCAGCATCGGGTTGCCATCGGATACGCAGTATTTT. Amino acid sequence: CASIGLPSDTQYF.

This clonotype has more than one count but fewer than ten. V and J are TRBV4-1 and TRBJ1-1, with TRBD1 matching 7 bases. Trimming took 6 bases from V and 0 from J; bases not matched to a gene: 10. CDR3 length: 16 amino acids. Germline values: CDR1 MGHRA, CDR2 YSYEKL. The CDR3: CASRQGPRGLNTEAFF. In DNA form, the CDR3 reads TGCGCCAGCAGACAGGGGCCCCGAGGTTTGAACACTGAAGCTTTCTTT.